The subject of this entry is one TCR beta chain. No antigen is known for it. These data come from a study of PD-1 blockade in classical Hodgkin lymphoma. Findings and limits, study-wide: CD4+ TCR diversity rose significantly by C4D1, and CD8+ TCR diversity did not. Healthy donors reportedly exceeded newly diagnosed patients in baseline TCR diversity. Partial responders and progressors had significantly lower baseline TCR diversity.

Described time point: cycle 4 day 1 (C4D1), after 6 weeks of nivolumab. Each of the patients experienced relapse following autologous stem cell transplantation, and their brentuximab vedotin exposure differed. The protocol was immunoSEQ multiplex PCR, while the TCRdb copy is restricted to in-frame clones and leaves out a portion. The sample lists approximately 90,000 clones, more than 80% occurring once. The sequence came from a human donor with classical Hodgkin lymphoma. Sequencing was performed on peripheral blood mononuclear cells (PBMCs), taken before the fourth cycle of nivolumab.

Here the CDR3 DNA reads TGTGCCTGGAGTGTACAAGCGGGAAAAGAGACCCAGTACTTC. Its protein is CAWSVQAGKETQYF. The chain links TRBV30 to TRBJ2-5, with 7 positions matching TRBD2. With V trimmed by 0 bases and J by 3 bases, 4 bases remained unmatched. The germline CDR1 and CDR2 sequences are GTSNPN and SVGIG (reference sequence). The CDR3 totals 14 residues.